The 15 T cell receptor beta chains below come from one sample, sequenced in a study of blood T cell repertoires in COVID-19. Using immunoSEQ multiplex PCR, the repertoire was profiled, and TCRdb retains in-frame clones only, with some absent. This sample yields 200,000 to 250,000 clones, of which 89% are seen a single time; roughly 6.5% belongs to the top ten. Sequenced input: peripheral blood. These receptors originate from a man between 60 and 70 years old who had recovered from COVID-19.

The V call is TRBV30, the J call TRBJ2-5, with D perhaps TRBD2 (7 bases). V was clipped by 3 bases and J by 5 bases, with 16 bases between them. The CDR3 totals 14 residues. CDR1 and CDR2 (germline): GTSNPN, SVGIG (reference sequence). The DNA of the CDR3 is TGTGCCTGGAGGGTGGGCGGGGGCGCGGAGACCCAGTACTTC. Its translation: CAWRVGGGAETQYF.

This clone was recorded only once. The gene calls are TRBV5-4 and TRBJ1-4; TRBD1 might be the D (6 bases). The germline CDR1 and CDR2 sequences are SGHNT and YYREEE (reference sequence). V was shortened by 4 bases and J by 2 bases, with 12 bases between the two germline ends. The CDR3 covers 15 residues. The CDR3 nucleotides read TGTGCCAGCAGCCGCACGGGGGGCACTAATGAAAAACTGTTTTTT. Protein product: CASSRTGGTNEKLFF. The variable domain in full, completed from reference TRBV5-4 and TRBJ1-4, reads ETGVTQSPTHLIKTRGQQVTLRCSSQSGHNTVSWYQQALGQGPQFIFQYYREEENGRGNFPPRFSGLQFPNYSSELNVNALELDDSALYLCASSRTGGTNEKLFFGSGTQLSVL.

V is TRBV6-2 or TRBV6-3 and J is TRBJ2-1; D is perhaps TRBD2 (6 bases). The CDR3 loop spans 19 amino acids. Trimming stripped 0 bases from V and 4 bases from J, with 22 bases between. Germline V gene lookup returns CDR1 MNHEY and CDR2 SVGEGT. In nucleotides, the CDR3 is TGTGCCAGCAGTTACTCCCTCTTCGGTAGCGGACTGGGGTACAATGAGCAGTTCTTC. Translating it yields CASSYSLFGSGLGYNEQFF.

The gene calls are TRBV6-5 and TRBJ2-7; D not certain. From germline, CDR1 is MNHEY and CDR2 SVGAGI. This CDR3 spans 12 amino acids. The V end was cut by 8 bases, the J end by 2 bases, with 10 bases between. The CDR3 is CASHGFTYEQYF. DNA of the CDR3: TGTGCCAGCCACGGTTTCACCTACGAGCAGTACTTC.

The V call is TRBV3-1 (or the pseudogene TRBV3-2), the J call TRBJ1-2; 7 nucleotides line up with TRBD1. The CDR3 length is 14 residues. The ends lost 4 bases at V and 5 bases at J; junction bases unmatched: 7. Germline V gene data show CDR1 as LGHDT and CDR2 as YNNKEL (reference sequence). The CDR3 DNA reads as TGTGCCAGCAGCCGTACAGGGGTGGGGTATGGCTACACCTTC. Protein product: CASSRTGVGYGYTF.

This chain connects TRBV5-6 to TRBJ1-3, with unresolved D. The CDR3 totals 15 residues. The germline gives CDR1 SGHDT, CDR2 YYEEEE. Trimming stripped 0 bases from V and 0 bases from J, with 7 bases between. Here the CDR3 reads CASSLDGHSGNTIYF. In DNA form, the CDR3 reads TGTGCCAGCAGCTTGGACGGTCACTCTGGAAACACCATATATTTT.

The chain recombines TRBV7-3 with TRBJ1-2, with D uncertain. The CDR3 covers 12 residues. V was pared by 2 bases and J by 3 bases, with 4 bases between. In germline, CDR1 is SGHTA, CDR2 FQGTGA. In DNA form, the CDR3 reads TGTGCCAGCAGCTTACGGGACTATGGCTACACCTTC. As protein: CASSLRDYGYTF.

The rearrangement links TRBV27 to TRBJ2-1, with 13 bases fitting TRBD2. The germline V gene has CDR1 MNHEY and CDR2 SMNVEV (reference sequence). V lost 3 bases, J lost 7 bases, and 12 bases stayed unmatched. The CDR3 runs to 18 residues. The CDR3 region has the DNA TGTGCCAGCAGTTTGTATGCCGGACTAGCGGGAGCTTCAAATGAGCAGTTCTTC. It encodes CASSLYAGLAGASNEQFF.

This rearrangement joins TRBV5-1 to TRBJ1-1; D remains unclear. CDR1 is SGHRS, CDR2 YFSETQ, per germline. The CDR3 consists of 15 residues. The V end lost 1 base, the J end lost 0 bases, and 10 bases lay between the germline ends. The CDR3 DNA reads as TGCGCCAGCAGCTTGTATAGGAGCATGAACACTGAAGCTTTCTTT. Its translation: CASSLYRSMNTEAFF.

The V call is TRBV5-1, the J call TRBJ1-1; 7 nucleotides align to TRBD1. V lost 3 bases and J lost 1; bases outside the gene matches: 3. The length of the CDR3 is 14 residues. CDR1 and CDR2 from the germline V gene are SGHRS and YFSETQ. The CDR3 protein is CASSSTGPNTEAFF. The CDR3 nucleotides are TGCGCCAGCAGCTCGACAGGGCCGAACACTGAAGCTTTCTTT.

The chain links TRBV7-2 to TRBJ2-7; no definite D call. Trimming stripped 0 bases from V and 0 bases from J, with 6 bases between. Germline-derived CDR1 and CDR2 are SGHTA and FQGNSA. The CDR3 consists of 14 residues. CDR3 protein: CASSLAQFSYEQYF. The CDR3 region has the DNA TGTGCCAGCAGCTTAGCCCAGTTCTCCTACGAGCAGTACTTC.

The chain has TRBV12-3 or TRBV12-4 and TRBJ1-2; a weak D match, TRBD1 (6 bases). Trimming removed 8 bases at V and 8 bases at J, with 15 bases between. The CDR3 is 12 amino acids. This CDR3 is CASGGGRGGYTF. CDR3 DNA sequence: TGTGCCAGCGGCGGGGGGCGTGGAGGCTACACCTTC.

V gene TRBV19 combines with J gene TRBJ2-5; D not certain. The CDR3 spans 14 residues. Germline lookup yields CDR1 LNHDA and CDR2 SQIVND (reference sequence). V dropped 5 bases and J dropped 5 bases, with 15 bases sitting between them. The DNA of the CDR3 is TGTGCCAGTAGTCTAAACCCCACCTGGGAGACCCAGTACTTC. This sequence encodes CASSLNPTWETQYF.

The rearrangement links TRBV4-3 to TRBJ2-6; TRBD1 matches at 7 bases. Germline values: CDR1 LGHNA, CDR2 YSLEER. CDR3 length: 19 amino acids. The V segment lost 2 bases and the J segment 0 bases; nucleotides outside the gene matches: 10. CDR3 DNA: TGCGCCAGCAGCCAACTTTATGGGACAGCTACCTCTGGGGCCAACGTCCTGACTTTC. This translates into CASSQLYGTATSGANVLTF.

The V and J genes are TRBV6-7 and TRBJ2-1; 7 bases line up with TRBD2. TRBV6-7 is flagged as an ORF with uncertain function. The CDR3 loop spans 13 amino acids. The junction had 5 bases not matched to a gene; V was cut back by 2 bases and J by 10 bases. The CDR3 DNA follows: TGTGCCAGCAGTTACCGTACTAGCGCGGAGCAGTTCTTC. Its protein is CASSYRTSAEQFF.